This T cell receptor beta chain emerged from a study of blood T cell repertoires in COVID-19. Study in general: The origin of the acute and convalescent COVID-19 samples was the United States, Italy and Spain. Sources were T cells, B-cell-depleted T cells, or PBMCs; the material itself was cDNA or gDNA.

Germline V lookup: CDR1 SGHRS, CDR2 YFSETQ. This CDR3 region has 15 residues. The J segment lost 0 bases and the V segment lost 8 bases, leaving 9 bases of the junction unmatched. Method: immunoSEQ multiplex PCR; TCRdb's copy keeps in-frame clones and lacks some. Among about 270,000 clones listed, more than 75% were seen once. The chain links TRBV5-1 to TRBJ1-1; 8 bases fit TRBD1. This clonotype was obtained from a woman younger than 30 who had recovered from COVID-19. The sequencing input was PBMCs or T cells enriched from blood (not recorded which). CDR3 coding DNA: TGCGCCAGTGAGCAGGGGGCAGGGATGAACACTGAAGCTTTCTTT. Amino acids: CASEQGAGMNTEAFF.